This T cell receptor (beta chain) was found in a study of cytomegalovirus exposure and HLA in healthy donors. The repertoire was sequenced with immunoSEQ multiplex PCR; TCRdb's copy has only in-frame clones and lacks some. This table has around 220,000 clones, almost 90% appearing once. This CDR3 comprises 13 residues. The V end was cut by 1 base, the J end by 6 bases, with 6 bases between. Germline-derived CDR1 and CDR2 are MGHRA and YSYEKL. This TCR was sampled from a woman between 18 and 29 years old in good health and CMV-seronegative. The sample comprised PBMCs. J is TRBJ2-2 and V is TRBV4-1; D not resolved. The CDR3 reads CASSQALAGELFF. The DNA for the CDR3 is TGCGCCAGCAGCCAAGCTTTAGCCGGGGAGCTGTTTTTT.